The rows below give T cell receptor beta chains drawn from one sample of a study of CD8 T cells in ankylosing spondylitis. TCRdb passed the 5' RACE reads through MiXCR, listing each CDR3 protein once. The sample includes some 290,000 distinct CDR3 sequences, around 20% of them seen just once. The sample consisted of blood, either unsorted or a sorted T cell fraction (not recorded which). Every receptor here comes from a male donor with ankylosing spondylitis or in good health (not recorded which). CDR3s include the opening cysteine and the closing phenylalanine or tryptophan. Each record gives: J gene, D gene, clone size, CDR3 length, V gene, CDR3 DNA, CDR3 protein. The D gene is left open where the match is weak. Size is stated for part of the rows, as once, few or many counts, or as a class when the clone is expanded.

>TRBJ2-3|.|few|11|TRBV20-1
TGCAGTGCTAGAGAAGTTGATACGCAGTATTTT
CSAREVDTQYF
>TRBJ1-1|TRBD1|.|15|TRBV12-3/TRBV12-4
TGTGCCAGCAGTCCCGGGACAGGGACTTACACTGAAGCTTTCTTT
CASSPGTGTYTEAFF
>TRBJ1-3|.|few|14|TRBV12-3/TRBV12-4
TGTGCCAGCAGTTTATTCGGCTCTGGAAACACCATATATTTT
CASSLFGSGNTIYF
>TRBJ1-5|TRBD1|.|15|TRBV20-1
TGCAGTGTTCAAACCCGGGGACAGCCAGGCCAGCCCCAGCATTTT
CSVQTRGQPGQPQHF
>TRBJ2-1|.|.|14|TRBV7-3
TGTGCCAGCAGCTTAGACCGGATCTACAATGAGCAGTTCTTC
CASSLDRIYNEQFF
>TRBJ1-1|TRBD1|.|15|TRBV11-2
TGTGCCAGCAGCTTAAACAGGGGGCGCTTTACTGAAGCTTTCTTT
CASSLNRGRFTEAFF
>TRBJ2-2|.|.|16|TRBV7-3
TGTGCCAGCAGCCGGAACGAGGGGTGGATTCCCGGGGAGCTGTTTTTT
CASSRNEGWIPGELFF
>TRBJ2-1|TRBD1|few|13|TRBV20-1
TGCAGTGCGGACAGGGGGTCCGACAATGAGCAGTTCTTC
CSADRGSDNEQFF
>TRBJ2-6|.|once|14|TRBV6-1
TGTGCCAGCAGTGGAGGAACTGGGGCCAACGTCCTGACTTTC
CASSGGTGANVLTF
>TRBJ1-5|.|.|15|TRBV9
TGTGCCAGCAGCCCTCTCAACACCCCCAATCAGCCCCAGCATTTT
CASSPLNTPNQPQHF
>TRBJ2-3|.|few|14|TRBV7-2
TGTGCCAGCAGCTTAGTTCATCTCACAGATACGCAGTATTTT
CASSLVHLTDTQYF
>TRBJ1-6|.|.|16|TRBV3-1
TGTGCCAGCAGCCAAGATCGTGTCGGCAATAATTCACCCCTCCACTTT
CASSQDRVGNNSPLHF
>TRBJ1-4|.|many|15|TRBV20-1
TGCAGTGCTAGAGCTACAGCCCTAGCGGGTGAAAAACTGTTTTTT
CSARATALAGEKLFF
>TRBJ1-6|TRBD1|few|14|TRBV6-6
TGTGCCAGCAGGCGACAGGGTTATAATTCACCCCTCCACTTT
CASRRQGYNSPLHF
>TRBJ1-5|.|many|15|TRBV5-1
TGCGCCAGCAGCTTGAATTACGGCAGCAATCAGCCCCAGCATTTT
CASSLNYGSNQPQHF
>TRBJ1-1|TRBD1|.|16|TRBV28
TGTGCCAGCAGCCCTCCGGGACAGGGATGGTACACTGAAGCTTTCTTT
CASSPPGQGWYTEAFF
>TRBJ1-1|.|few|13|TRBV12-3/TRBV12-4
TGTGCCAGCAGTGGGGCCCTGAACACTGAAGCTTTCTTT
CASSGALNTEAFF
>TRBJ1-2|.|.|12|TRBV30
TGTGCCTGGAGCGGGACCGACTATGGCTACACCTTC
CAWSGTDYGYTF
>TRBJ1-2|TRBD1|.|15|TRBV25-1
TGTGCCAGCAGCTTAATGGGAACAGGGGCAGAGGGCTACACCTTC
CASSLMGTGAEGYTF
>TRBJ2-3|.|few|15|TRBV7-2
TGTGCCAGCAGCTTAGCACTCCTTTACACAGATACGCAGTATTTT
CASSLALLYTDTQYF
>TRBJ2-3|TRBD2|few|15|TRBV20-1
TGCAGTGCCTCGACTAGCGGGGATAGCACAGATACGCAGTATTTT
CSASTSGDSTDTQYF
>TRBJ1-2|TRBD1|.|15|TRBV7-9
TGTGCCAGCAGTCGGGACAGGGGGCAATACTATGGCTACACCTTC
CASSRDRGQYYGYTF
>TRBJ1-5|TRBD1|.|15|TRBV12-3/TRBV12-4
TGTGCCAGCAGTATCGGGACAGATAGCAATCAGCCCCAGCATTTT
CASSIGTDSNQPQHF
>TRBJ1-5|.|many|13|TRBV12-3/TRBV12-4
TGTGCCAGCAGGCAGGGAAGGAATCAGCCCCAGCATTTT
CASRQGRNQPQHF
>TRBJ2-5|TRBD2|.|14|TRBV7-8
TGTGCCAGCAGCTTACTAGCGGGAGAAGAGACCCAGTACTTC
CASSLLAGEETQYF
>TRBJ2-5|TRBD1|.|15|TRBV7-2
TGTGCCAGCAGCTTAGACCCAGGGGGCTTCGAGACCCAGTACTTC
CASSLDPGGFETQYF
>TRBJ2-1|.|few|12|TRBV12-3/TRBV12-4
TGTGCCAGCTTTAGCGGTACGGGGGAGCAGTTCTTC
CASFSGTGEQFF
>TRBJ1-1|.|few|14|TRBV6-2/TRBV6-3
TGTGCCAGCAGTTCTGGGAACGGAAACACTGAAGCTTTCTTT
CASSSGNGNTEAFF
>TRBJ2-3|TRBD1|.|14|TRBV29-1
TGCAGCGCGGCGACAGGGGCAGCTTCAGATACGCAGTATTTT
CSAATGAASDTQYF